The present entry profiles one TCR beta chain with its context. Its target is not known. Patients in the study, people with chemo-refractory metastatic non-small-cell lung cancer, received focal radiation plus ipilimumab CTLA-4 blockade. Profiling relied on immunoSEQ multiplex PCR, and the TCRdb table lists in-frame clones only, not all of them. The sample shows about 110,000 clones, approximately 80% of them seen only once. The germline V and J ends were trimmed by 8 bases and 3 bases, with 15 bases remaining between them. From germline, CDR1 is SGHRS and CDR2 YFSETQ. The CDR3 is 14 residues long. This sample is drawn from a study of radiotherapy plus CTLA-4 blockade in lung cancer. Study information: About 20% of patients responded objectively, and 25% to 40% achieved disease control.

Study results and caveats: Blood-borne expansion of tumor-derived TCR clones followed radiotherapy plus ipilimumab.

This specimen was peripheral blood, taken from a patient treated with radiotherapy plus ipilimumab. This chain joins TRBV5-1 and TRBJ2-1, with D perhaps matching TRBD1 or TRBD2 (5 bases each). This sequence originates from a human donor with non-small cell lung cancer that progressed on radiotherapy plus ipilimumab. Some clones in this sample may be carry-over from other donors' samples. As DNA, the CDR3 is TGCGCCAGTCGCCGGGACCTCCTCTACAATGAGCAGTTCTTC. It codes for CASRRDLLYNEQFF.